The TCR beta chain under discussion was sequenced for a study of beta chain features in type 1 diabetes. Study-wide results and caveats: Shortening of TCRB CDR3s, moderate but significant, appeared in all four CD4+ subsets of Type 1 diabetes patients. Comparison showed that naive, central memory and Treg TCRB repertoires appeared more similar among patients than among healthy donors.

As every portion of the isolated RNA was reverse transcribed, the sequencing read expressed TCRB transcripts. A few million reads were obtained on average from naive, central memory and regulatory T cell samples. The assay was immunoSEQ multiplex PCR, and TCRdb's table has in-frame clones only and misses some. Of approximately 150,000 clones listed, approximately 10% are singletons. With respect to this clone: Its target is not known.

Specimen: central memory CD4+ T cells from blood. The sequence came from a man aged 25-40 years with type 1 diabetes.

The CDR3 region is CASSPRTGSRTEAFF. The CDR3 region has the DNA TGCGCCAGCAGCCCCCGGACAGGGAGTAGGACTGAAGCTTTCTTT. The chain recombines TRBV10-2 with TRBJ1-1, with 8 bases matching TRBD1. The CDR3 contains 15 residues. V lost 6 bases, J lost 5 bases, and 11 bases stayed unmatched. Germline assignment: CDR1 WSHSY and CDR2 SAAADI.